Included here is one T cell receptor beta chain sequence, with context. The sample comes from a study of blood T cell repertoires in COVID-19. At the level of the study: Sites across the United States, Italy and Spain contributed samples from acute and convalescent COVID-19. PBMCs, B-cell-depleted T cells, or T cells provided the cDNA or gDNA that made up the material.

The table came from immunoSEQ multiplex PCR; TCRdb's copy has only in-frame clones and leaves some out. Of about 25,000 clones listed, around 86% were seen once; the top ten hold approximately 18%. The germline V gene has CDR1 ENHRY and CDR2 SYGVKD. The germline V and J ends were trimmed by 6 bases and 3 bases, with 12 bases remaining between them. This CDR3 contains 13 residues. The sample comprised peripheral blood. This receptor was taken from an elderly woman with acute or convalescent COVID-19. The J gene is TRBJ2-7, the V gene TRBV10-3, with D perhaps TRBD1 (6 bases). In DNA, the CDR3 is TGTGCCATCAGCCTCAGGGGTCTCTACGAGCAGTACTTC. It translates to CAISLRGLYEQYF.